Below, 2 T cell receptor beta chains from the same sample are listed, as sequenced in a study of T cells after somatic rescue of genetic block (dated by TCRdb to the early 2020s). The library was generated by the immunoSEQ multiplex PCR assay. The clones in this table, taken by TCRdb from immuneACCESS, are in-frame only. Not every clone is retained; where verified, under half of the shortfall comes from an unresolved V gene, and the cause of the rest is unknown. The sample table records tens of thousands of clones; approximately 90% of these occur just once. The ten largest make up 3% of the sample. Sequencing was performed on peripheral blood mononuclear cells (PBMCs). The receptors come from a man aged 40-49 years.

The chain is built from TRBV11-2 and TRBJ2-2; D is ambiguous. CDR3 length equals 13 residues. V was cut by 1 base and J by 6 bases, with 6 bases left in between. Germline V gene sequence: CDR1 SGHAT, CDR2 FQNNGV. CDR3 protein: CASSLGGAGELFF. The CDR3 nucleotides are TGTGCCAGCAGCTTAGGAGGTGCCGGGGAGCTGTTTTTT.

The chain carries TRBV7-9 and TRBJ2-7; 9 positions match TRBD2. V was clipped by 5 bases and J by 4 bases; unmatched bases: 9. Germline values: CDR1 SEHNR, CDR2 FQNEAQ (reference sequence). CDR3 size: 15 residues. The CDR3 coding sequence is TGTGCCAGCAGCCCCGCGAGCGGGGGGAAGTACGAGCAGTACTTC. This codes for CASSPASGGKYEQYF.